This T cell receptor (beta chain) was sequenced for a study of post-analysis software for immune sequencing data. The wider study: Relapsing-remitting, secondary progressive and progressive-relapsing forms made up the multiple sclerosis disease courses.

Each TCR beta cDNA library carried unique molecular identifiers. Each CDR3 protein is one row after TCRdb ran MiXCR on the PCR reads. The data show hundreds of thousands of distinct CDR3 sequences, with approximately 57% seen just once and 4.6% held by the top ten. As concerns this clonotype: The antigen is undetermined.

The CDR3 runs 13 residues. Germline V CDR1 and CDR2: PRHDT, FYEKMQ (reference sequence). Trimming left V 4 bases short and J 6 bases short, with 11 bases between. General observations from the study: Multiple sclerosis patients had significantly lower normalized Chao1 diversity than controls. Compared with controls, patients had more of about five TRBV segments, including TRBV5-6, TRBV5-1 and TRBV20-1.

The V call is TRBV13, the J call TRBJ2-3; the D gene is possibly TRBD2 (5 bases). Material: blood. This TCR came from a girl aged 10-17 years with multiple sclerosis. The CDR3 sequence: CASSSHGGDTQYF. Written as DNA, the CDR3 is TGTGCCAGCAGCTCACATGGCGGGGATACGCAGTATTTT.